The 9 T cell receptor beta chains below all came from one sample that was sequenced in a study of graft-versus-host responses after intestinal transplantation. Profiling relied on immunoSEQ multiplex PCR, and the TCRdb table lists in-frame clones only, not all of them. The sample lists roughly 93,000 clones; approximately 92% were seen once. The antigens of these receptors remain unknown. The starting material was unstimulated CD8+ T cells sorted from spleen or lymph node cells, obtained before intestinal transplant. These receptors were obtained from a human donor who received an intestinal transplant.

This chain connects TRBV7-9 to TRBJ2-2; D is uncertain. CDR3 size: 12 residues. Trimming removed 3 bases from V and 5 bases from J, with 4 bases in between. Germline V CDR1 and CDR2: SEHNR, FQNEAQ (reference sequence). The CDR3 protein is CASSFLTGELFF. CDR3 nucleotides: TGTGCCAGCAGCTTCTTAACCGGGGAGCTGTTTTTT.

This chain uses TRBV6-5 with TRBJ1-2, with a weak D call TRBD1 (6 bases). The V gene lost 5 bases and the J gene lost 4 bases, with 11 bases spanning the gap. The V gene's germline CDR1 is MNHEY and CDR2 SVGAGI. The CDR3 has 13 amino acids. The CDR3 here is CASSPDSSYGYTF. In DNA form, the CDR3 reads TGTGCCAGCAGTCCGGACAGCTCCTATGGCTACACCTTC.

The rearrangement links TRBV27 to TRBJ1-5; D remains unclear. Germline V gene lookup returns CDR1 MNHEY and CDR2 SMNVEV (reference sequence). Trimming removed 3 bases from V and 4 bases from J, with 10 bases in between. This CDR3 contains 14 residues. CDR3 sequence (DNA): TGTGCCAGCAGTTTCGGTCAGGAAAATCAGCCCCAGCATTTT. Amino acids: CASSFGQENQPQHF.

The chain has TRBV19 and TRBJ1-1; 8 bases align to TRBD1. Per the germline V gene, CDR1 is LNHDA and CDR2 is SQIVND (reference sequence). The CDR3 is 13 amino acids. V lost 10 bases and J lost 4; bases outside the gene matches: 8. The CDR3 loop reads CATDTGGATEAFF. The DNA for the CDR3 is TGTGCCACTGATACAGGGGGGGCCACTGAAGCTTTCTTT.

This clone came up once. This rearrangement joins TRBV19 to TRBJ2-7; TRBD1 matches 9 bases. Per the germline V gene, CDR1 is LNHDA and CDR2 is SQIVND (reference sequence). V gave up 6 bases and J gave up 4 bases; unmatched junction bases: 10. This CDR3 has 15 residues. CDR3 nucleotides: TGTGCCAGTAGCGCGGGGACAGGGATTATGTACGAGCAGTACTTC. Amino acid sequence: CASSAGTGIMYEQYF.

The rearrangement joins TRBV6-5 to TRBJ2-1; unclear D gene. The germline gives CDR1 MNHEY, CDR2 SVGAGI. V lost 5 bases, J lost 9 bases, and 17 bases lay in between. There are 14 residues in the CDR3. The CDR3 DNA sequence: TGTGCCAGCAGTCCACTGCCCCCGACGGGTGAGCAGTTCTTC. Translating it yields CASSPLPPTGEQFF.

The V and J genes are TRBV27 and TRBJ2-7; 7 nucleotides match TRBD1. CDR3 length: 19 amino acids. Trimming at V came to 5 bases and at J to 3 bases, leaving 22 bases not matched to a gene. Germline values: CDR1 MNHEY, CDR2 SMNVEV (reference sequence). CDR3 DNA: TGTGCCAGCAGTCACACCGAACTTAGAACAGGGGCCAAATTCTACGAGCAGTACTTC. This translates into CASSHTELRTGAKFYEQYF.

V is TRBV11-2 and J is TRBJ2-3; D not resolved. There are 11 residues in the CDR3. The V gene lost 6 bases and the J gene lost 3 bases, with 4 bases spanning the gap. Per germline, CDR1 SGHAT and CDR2 FQNNGV. CDR3 coding DNA: TGTGCCAGCAGACTAACAGATACGCAGTATTTT. It is translated as CASRLTDTQYF.

V usage is TRBV29-1 and J usage is TRBJ2-3; 11 bases fit TRBD1. Germline assignment: CDR1 SQVTM and CDR2 ANQGSEA. This CDR3 is built from 15 residues. J was trimmed by 3 bases and V by 7 bases; bases with no gene match: 9. The CDR3 DNA is TGCAGCGGCGGGACAGGGGGTATCGGAACAGATACGCAGTATTTT. Amino acids: CSGGTGGIGTDTQYF.